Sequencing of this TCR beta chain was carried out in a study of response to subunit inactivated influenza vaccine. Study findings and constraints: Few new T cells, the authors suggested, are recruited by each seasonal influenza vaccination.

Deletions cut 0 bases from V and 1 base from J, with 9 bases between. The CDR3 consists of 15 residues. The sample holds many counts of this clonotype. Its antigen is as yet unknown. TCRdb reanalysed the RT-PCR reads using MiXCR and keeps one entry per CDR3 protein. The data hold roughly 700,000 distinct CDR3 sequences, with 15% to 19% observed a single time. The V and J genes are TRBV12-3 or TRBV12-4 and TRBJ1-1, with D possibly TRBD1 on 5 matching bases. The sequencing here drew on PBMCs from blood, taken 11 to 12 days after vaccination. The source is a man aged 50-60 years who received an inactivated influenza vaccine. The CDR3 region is CASSLAQGGNTEAFF. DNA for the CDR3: TGTGCCAGCAGTTTAGCGCAGGGTGGGAACACTGAAGCTTTCTTT.